Below, 8 T cell receptor beta chains from the same sample are listed, as sequenced in a study of cytomegalovirus exposure and HLA in healthy donors. Clones were sequenced by immunoSEQ multiplex PCR, and TCRdb holds only the in-frame ones, with some missing. The data show 150,000 to 170,000 clones, 75% to 90% seen once. Material for sequencing was PBMCs. These receptors were collected from a man aged 18-30 years in good health and CMV-seropositive.

V and J are TRBV27 and TRBJ2-1; 8 nucleotides align to TRBD1. Trimming cost V 7 bases and J 4 bases; bases outside gene matches: 6. This CDR3 spans 14 amino acids. The V gene's germline CDR1 is MNHEY and CDR2 SMNVEV (reference sequence). CDR3 residues: CASNRQGLYNEQFF. CDR3 coding DNA: TGTGCCAGCAACCGACAGGGGTTATACAATGAGCAGTTCTTC.

The chain has TRBV7-2 and TRBJ2-3; D unclear. The germline V gene has CDR1 SGHTA and CDR2 FQGNSA. This CDR3 has 15 amino acids. The V end lost 5 bases, the J end lost 3 bases, and 15 bases lay between the germline ends. The chain's CDR3 is CASSLRLTTTDTQYF. CDR3 nucleotide sequence: TGTGCCAGCAGCCTGCGACTGACCACTACAGATACGCAGTATTTT.

This clone was observed a few times. V is TRBV5-1 and J is TRBJ2-7; 9 bases line up with TRBD1. The V and J ends lost 4 bases and 7 bases, in that order; junction bases with no gene match: 12. The CDR3 extends over 15 amino acids. In germline, CDR1 is SGHRS, CDR2 YFSETQ. Here the CDR3 reads CASSPTGTGPREQYF. CDR3 in DNA: TGCGCCAGCAGCCCCACCGGGACAGGGCCGCGGGAGCAGTACTTC.

This sequence joins TRBV4-2 and TRBJ2-7; the D gene is possibly TRBD2 (6 bases). This CDR3 is 16 amino acids long. The ends were cut back, 0 bases at V and 1 base at J, with 13 bases in the middle. Germline CDR1 is LGHNA and CDR2 is YNFKEQ. The CDR3 here is CASSQDPSDPSYEQYF. The CDR3 nucleotides are TGTGCCAGCAGCCAAGATCCTAGCGACCCGTCCTACGAGCAGTACTTC.

The chain links TRBV5-1 to TRBJ1-4; TRBD1 matches 7 bases. The CDR3 runs to 15 residues. In germline, CDR1 is SGHRS, CDR2 YFSETQ. Trimming removed 4 bases from V and 0 bases from J; junction bases left unmatched: 3. This CDR3 is CASSDGQATNEKLFF. The CDR3 coding sequence is TGCGCCAGCAGCGATGGACAGGCAACTAATGAAAAACTGTTTTTT. Together with reference TRBV5-1 and TRBJ1-4, the CDR3 gives the full variable domain: KAGVTQTPRYLIKTRGQQVTLSCSPISGHRSVSWYQQTPGQGLQFLFEYFSETQRNKGNFPGRFSGRQFSNSRSEMNVSTLELGDSALYLCASSDGQATNEKLFFGSGTQLSVL.

The chain links TRBV29-1 to TRBJ2-5, with TRBD1 matching over 7 bases. This CDR3 has 14 residues. V lost 3 bases, J lost 5 bases, and 9 bases stayed unmatched. Germline V gene data show CDR1 as SQVTM and CDR2 as ANQGSEA. The CDR3 sequence: CSVDLTGMQETQYF. The CDR3 DNA follows: TGCAGCGTTGACCTGACAGGGATGCAGGAGACCCAGTACTTC.

A note on this clone: At the DNA level, this CDR3 is encoded by other sequences in the same sample as well. The V and J genes are TRBV2 and TRBJ2-7, with 8 bases identical to TRBD1. J gave up 4 bases and V 2 bases, and 4 bases lay outside the gene matches. The CDR3 spans 14 residues. Germline assignment: CDR1 SNHLY and CDR2 FYNNEI. In DNA, the CDR3 is TGTGCCAGCAGTGAACAGGGGGCGAGTTACGAGCAGTACTTC. This gives the protein CASSEQGASYEQYF.

The rearrangement uses TRBV7-7 and TRBJ2-1; D not certain. Germline V gene data show CDR1 as SSHAT and CDR2 as FNYEAQ (reference sequence). The CDR3 has 15 amino acids. Trimming removed 4 bases from V and 5 bases from J, with 15 bases in between. CDR3 region: CASSSDHAANNEQFF. Here the CDR3 DNA reads TGTGCCAGCAGCTCCGACCACGCGGCTAACAATGAGCAGTTCTTC.